Listed below are T cell receptor beta chains from one sample, sequenced in a study of vaccination and CD4 T cells after COVID-19. These receptors lack a known antigen. TCRdb re-called the PCR reads with MiXCR, one entry per CDR3 protein. Among roughly 12,000 distinct CDR3 sequences listed, approximately 50% were seen once. The sequencing input was CD4+ T cells from blood, cultured in vitro. The receptor source for this set is a human donor who had recovered from COVID-19. The conserved cysteine and the conserved F or W are not part of the CDR3 here. Each record gives: J gene, clone size, V gene, CDR3 length, CDR3 protein. The size entry is marked missing in some rows and otherwise reads once, few, many or a size class.

TRBJ2-7 . TRBV21-1 12 ASSGKQSSYEQY
TRBJ1-6 . TRBV6-2/TRBV6-3 12 ASSWGQKNSPLH
TRBJ1-1 . TRBV2 10 ASVLLNTEAF
TRBJ1-5 . TRBV6-5 13 ASSWMTGANQPQH
TRBJ2-7 . TRBV2 13 ASSDGSRSSYEQY
TRBJ1-2 few TRBV7-9 14 ASSLVLSQGFRGYT
TRBJ1-5 . TRBV12-3/TRBV12-4 14 ASSLAQRGGYQPQH
TRBJ2-2 few TRBV20-1 11 SARPTATGELF
TRBJ2-5 . TRBV29-1 13 SVESFPSGSETQY
TRBJ2-3 . TRBV24-1 11 ATRQAPSDTQY
TRBJ1-6 medium-sized TRBV7-6 13 ASSLAAGTGSPLH
TRBJ1-6 . TRBV19 13 ASSITHKKDSPLH
TRBJ2-2 . TRBV10-3 14 AISGNNGTNTGELF
TRBJ1-4 . TRBV19 12 ASSMSPGTEKLF
TRBJ1-6 large TRBV20-1 15 SARVGRTGGRNSPLH
TRBJ2-4 few TRBV24-1 11 ATSESGGGIQY